These 7 T cell receptor beta chains share one sample of origin, sequenced in a study of blood T cell repertoires in COVID-19. Method: immunoSEQ multiplex PCR; TCRdb's copy keeps in-frame clones and lacks some. The table shows about 480,000 clones, with roughly 90% occurring only once. The specimen was PBMCs or T cells enriched from blood (not recorded which). The origin of the receptors is a woman aged 40 to 50 who had recovered from COVID-19.

The V call is TRBV4-1, the J call TRBJ1-6; 8 bases line up with TRBD1. CDR1 is MGHRA, CDR2 YSYEKL, per germline. The CDR3 sequence is 16 residues long. The junction had 12 bases not matched to a gene; V was cut back by 4 bases and J by 10 bases. As DNA, the CDR3 is TGCGCCAGCAGCCGAGACGGACAGGGAAGAGGATCACCCCTCCACTTT. This sequence encodes CASSRDGQGRGSPLHF.

The CDR3 is CASSSTGGYDQPQHF. In nucleotides, the CDR3 is TGTGCCAGCAGCTCCACAGGGGGCTACGATCAGCCCCAGCATTTT. V is TRBV7-2 and J is TRBJ1-5; 9 nucleotides agree with TRBD1. The CDR3 has 15 residues. The germline V gene encodes CDR1 SGHTA and CDR2 FQGNSA. Losses at the gene ends were 4 bases for V and 5 bases for J; bases not matched to a gene: 6.

The rearrangement joins TRBV5-5 to TRBJ2-3; D might be TRBD2 (6 bases). Trimming took off 0 bases at V and 0 bases at J, with 8 bases between the two ends. The CDR3 totals 15 residues. CDR1 and CDR2 from the germline V gene are SGHKS and YYEKEE (reference sequence). The CDR3 region has the DNA TGTGCCAGCAGCTTGGTGCGGGATAGCACAGATACGCAGTATTTT. As protein: CASSLVRDSTDTQYF. Full variable domain (outside the CDR3, taken from reference TRBV5-5 and TRBJ2-3): DAGVTQSPTHLIKTRGQQVTLRCSPISGHKSVSWYQQVLGQGPQFIFQYYEKEERGRGNFPDRFSARQFPNYSSELNVNALLLGDSALYLCASSLVRDSTDTQYFGPGTRLTVL.

The chain combines TRBV6-2 or TRBV6-3 with TRBJ2-3; 8 bases agree with TRBD2. Germline assignment: CDR1 MNHEY and CDR2 SVGEGT. V lost 4 bases and J lost 3; bases outside the gene matches: 6. The CDR3 is 15 residues long. The CDR3 here is CASSLVGRVTDTQYF. The CDR3 DNA is TGTGCCAGCAGTTTGGTCGGGAGGGTTACAGATACGCAGTATTTT.

This chain joins TRBV5-1 and TRBJ2-7; D remains unclear. This CDR3 comprises 16 residues. V shed 4 bases and J shed 0 bases, with 17 bases lying between them. The germline V gene has CDR1 SGHRS and CDR2 YFSETQ. CDR3 loop: CASSLTSRAPSYEQYF. The CDR3 DNA sequence: TGCGCCAGCAGCCTAACCTCTAGAGCCCCCTCCTACGAGCAGTACTTC.

This clone was picked up one time. The gene calls are TRBV4-1 and TRBJ2-3; perhaps TRBD2 as D (5 bases). The germline CDR1 and CDR2 sequences are MGHRA and YSYEKL. The ends were cut back, 1 base at V and 0 bases at J, with 8 bases in the middle. The CDR3 is 15 amino acids. This chain's CDR3 is CASSQAGFSTDTQYF. DNA for the CDR3: TGCGCCAGCAGCCAAGCGGGATTTAGCACAGATACGCAGTATTTT.

The V and J genes are TRBV28 and TRBJ1-1; D ambiguous. CDR1 is MDHEN and CDR2 is SYDVKM in the germline V gene. Trimming pared 6 bases from V and 0 bases from J, leaving 14 bases between. This CDR3 has 15 residues. The CDR3 region is CASSDIGGMNTEAFF. CDR3 sequence (DNA): TGTGCCAGCAGCGACATAGGAGGGATGAACACTGAAGCTTTCTTT.